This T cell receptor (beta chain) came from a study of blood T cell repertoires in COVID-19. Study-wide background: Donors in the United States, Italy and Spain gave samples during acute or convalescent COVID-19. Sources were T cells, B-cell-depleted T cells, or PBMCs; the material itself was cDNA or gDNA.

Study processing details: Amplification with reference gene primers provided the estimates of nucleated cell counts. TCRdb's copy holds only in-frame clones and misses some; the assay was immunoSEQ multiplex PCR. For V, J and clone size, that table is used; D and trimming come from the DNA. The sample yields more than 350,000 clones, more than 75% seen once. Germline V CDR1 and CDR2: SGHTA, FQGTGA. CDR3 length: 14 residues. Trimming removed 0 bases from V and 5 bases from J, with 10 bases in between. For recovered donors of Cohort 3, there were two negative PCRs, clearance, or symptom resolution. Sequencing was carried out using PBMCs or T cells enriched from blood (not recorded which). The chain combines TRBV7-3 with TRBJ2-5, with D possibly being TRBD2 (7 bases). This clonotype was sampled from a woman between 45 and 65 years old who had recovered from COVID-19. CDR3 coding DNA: TGTGCCAGCAGCTTAACGGGGGGGCTGGAGACCCAGTACTTC. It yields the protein CASSLTGGLETQYF.